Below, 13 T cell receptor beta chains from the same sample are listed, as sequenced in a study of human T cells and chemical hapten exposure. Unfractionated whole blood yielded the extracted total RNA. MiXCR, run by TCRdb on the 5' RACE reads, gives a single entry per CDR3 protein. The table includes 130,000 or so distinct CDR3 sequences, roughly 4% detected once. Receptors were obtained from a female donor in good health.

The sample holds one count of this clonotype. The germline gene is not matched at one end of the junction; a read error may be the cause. In DNA form, the CDR3 reads TGCGCCGGCAGCTTGGATAAGCAAGCAGATACGCAGTATTTT. Residues: CAGSLDKQADTQYF. The chain recombines TRBV5-1 with TRBJ2-3; D unclear. Germline V gene data show CDR1 as SGHRS and CDR2 as YFSETQ. The CDR3 is 14 amino acids.

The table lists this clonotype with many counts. The CDR3: CSATPFGDTQYF. In DNA form, the CDR3 reads TGCAGTGCGACCCCATTTGGGGATACGCAGTATTTT. The chain is built from TRBV20-1 and TRBJ2-3; no firm D call. CDR3 length: 12 amino acids. Trimming removed 6 bases from V and 6 bases from J, with 13 bases in between. Germline V gives CDR1 DFQATT, CDR2 SNEGSKA (reference sequence).

The CDR3 region is CSAHRGDTQYF. Here the CDR3 DNA reads TGCAGTGCACACAGGGGGGATACGCAGTATTTT. The chain joins TRBV20-1 to TRBJ2-3; 8 nucleotides line up with TRBD1. The CDR3 is 11 amino acids. The germline gives CDR1 DFQATT, CDR2 SNEGSKA (reference sequence). Germline trimming cut 6 bases from V and 6 bases from J; bases unmatched to any gene: 2.

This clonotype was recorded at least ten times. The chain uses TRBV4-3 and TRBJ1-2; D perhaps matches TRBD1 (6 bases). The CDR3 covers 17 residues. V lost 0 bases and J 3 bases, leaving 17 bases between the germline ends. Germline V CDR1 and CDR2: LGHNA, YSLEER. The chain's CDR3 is CASSQDHGRGYHYGYTF. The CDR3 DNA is TGCGCCAGCAGCCAAGATCATGGGAGGGGGTATCACTATGGCTACACCTTC.

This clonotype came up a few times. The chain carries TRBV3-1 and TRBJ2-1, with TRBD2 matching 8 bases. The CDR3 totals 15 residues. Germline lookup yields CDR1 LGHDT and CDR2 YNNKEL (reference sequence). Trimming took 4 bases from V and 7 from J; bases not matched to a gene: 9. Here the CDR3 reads CASSLLAGWGNEQFF. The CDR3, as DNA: TGTGCCAGCAGCCTCTTAGCGGGGTGGGGGAATGAGCAGTTCTTC.

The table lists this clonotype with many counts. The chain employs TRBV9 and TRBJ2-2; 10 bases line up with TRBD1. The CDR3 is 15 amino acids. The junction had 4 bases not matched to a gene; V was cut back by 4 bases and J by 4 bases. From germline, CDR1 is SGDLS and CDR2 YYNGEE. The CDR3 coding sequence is TGTGCCAGCAGCCTTCGGACAGGGGGCACCGGGGAGCTGTTTTTT. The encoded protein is CASSLRTGGTGELFF.

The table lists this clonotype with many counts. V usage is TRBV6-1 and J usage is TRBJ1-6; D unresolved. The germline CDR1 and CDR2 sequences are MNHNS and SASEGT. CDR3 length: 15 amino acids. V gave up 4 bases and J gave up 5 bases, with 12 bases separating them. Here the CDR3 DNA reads TGTGCCAGCAGTGTGGGCAGAGAAAATAATTCACCCCTCCACTTT. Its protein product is CASSVGRENNSPLHF.

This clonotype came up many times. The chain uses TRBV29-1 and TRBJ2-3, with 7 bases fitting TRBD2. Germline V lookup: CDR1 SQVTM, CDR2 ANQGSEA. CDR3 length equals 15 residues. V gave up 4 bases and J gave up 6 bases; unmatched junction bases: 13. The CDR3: CSVASGPGLSDTQYF. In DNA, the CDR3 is TGCAGCGTTGCTAGCGGACCCGGCTTAAGTGATACGCAGTATTTT.

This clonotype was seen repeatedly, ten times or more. This CDR3 reads CASSPAGGSRNTIYF. The CDR3 DNA follows: TGTGCCAGCAGCCCAGCAGGGGGATCGCGAAACACCATATATTTT. The genes are TRBV3-1 and TRBJ1-3; 7 bases line up with TRBD1. Unmatched junction bases numbered 8, after V lost 4 bases and J lost 5 bases. Germline-derived CDR1 and CDR2 are LGHDT and YNNKEL (reference sequence). CDR3 length: 15 residues.

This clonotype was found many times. DNA of the CDR3: TGTGCCAGCAGTTTTGACGTTGATAACACAGATACGCAGTATTTT. It encodes CASSFDVDNTDTQYF. The chain recombines TRBV12-3 or TRBV12-4 with TRBJ2-3, with D uncertain. CDR3 size: 15 residues. Trimming took 3 bases from V and 2 from J, leaving 12 bases between them.

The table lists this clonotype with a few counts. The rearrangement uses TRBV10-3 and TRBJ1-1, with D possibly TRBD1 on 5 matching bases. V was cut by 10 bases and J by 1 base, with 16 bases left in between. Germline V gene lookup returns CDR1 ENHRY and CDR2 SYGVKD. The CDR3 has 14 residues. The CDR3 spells CATMSGPRNTEAFF. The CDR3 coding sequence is TGTGCCACCATGTCGGGACCCAGGAACACTGAAGCTTTCTTT.

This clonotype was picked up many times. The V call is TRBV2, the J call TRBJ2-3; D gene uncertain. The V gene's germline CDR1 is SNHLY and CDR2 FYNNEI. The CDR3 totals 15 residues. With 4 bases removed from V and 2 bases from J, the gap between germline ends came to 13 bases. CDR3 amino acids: CASSVNTEITDTQYF. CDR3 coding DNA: TGTGCCAGCAGTGTTAACACCGAAATCACAGATACGCAGTATTTT. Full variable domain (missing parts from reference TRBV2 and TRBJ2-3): EPEVTQTPSHQVTQMGQEVILRCVPISNHLYFYWYRQILGQKVEFLVSFYNNEISEKSEIFDDQFSVERPDGSNFTLKIRSTKLEDSAMYFCASSVNTEITDTQYFGPGTRLTVL.

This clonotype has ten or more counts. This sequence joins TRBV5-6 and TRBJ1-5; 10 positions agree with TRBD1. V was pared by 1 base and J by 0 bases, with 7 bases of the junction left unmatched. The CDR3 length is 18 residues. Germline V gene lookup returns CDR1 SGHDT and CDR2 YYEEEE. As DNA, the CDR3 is TGTGCCAGCAGCTTGAGGGGACAGGGGATCGATAGCAATCAGCCCCAGCATTTT. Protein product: CASSLRGQGIDSNQPQHF.